These T cell receptor beta chains were read from a single sample in a study of blood T cells in healthy people across ages. TCRdb called the 5' RACE reads again in MiXCR, with one record for every CDR3 protein. Found here are roughly 1.4 million distinct CDR3 sequences, 45% to 70% of them singletons; the top ten hold about 6.3%. The sample taken for sequencing was blood. The receptors were gathered from a man between 18 and 35 years old in good health. Both conserved end residues are part of each CDR3.

>TRBV7-6|TRBJ2-7
CASSLEQGAQQYF
>TRBV6-4|TRBJ1-1
CASSARGSTEAFF
>TRBV6-6|TRBJ1-6
CASNGQGARNSPLHF
>TRBV29-1|TRBJ1-5
CSVVTQGGSNQPQHF
>TRBV4-3|TRBJ2-3
CASSQDPSGQGNEDTQYF
>TRBV12-3/TRBV12-4|TRBJ2-3
CASSQDSGRGASTDTQYF
>TRBV4-1|TRBJ2-4
CASSLLGGAGDIQYF
>TRBV29-1|TRBJ1-1
CSVDTGALEAFF
>TRBV27|TRBJ1-3
CASSLPGSTIYF
>TRBV20-1|TRBJ2-7
CSARGEGGFWYEQYF
>TRBV25-1|TRBJ2-1
CASSDTGTRVFNEQFF
>TRBV29-1|TRBJ2-1
CSVPTGPGDEQFF
>TRBV7-9|TRBJ2-5
CASRKGDQETQYF
>TRBV4-2|TRBJ2-6
CASSPTQEGTSGANVLTF
>TRBV28|TRBJ2-1
CVCSNLRGNEQFF
>TRBV12-3/TRBV12-4|TRBJ2-1
CASSLEWDRKDNNEQFF
>TRBV10-3|TRBJ2-3
CATNNGDRGTDTQYF
>TRBV20-1|TRBJ1-5
CSARPGTGKHNQPQHF
>TRBV15|TRBJ1-6
CATSPGFNSPLHF
>TRBV28|TRBJ2-5
CASTFQGGRTQETQYF
>TRBV20-1|TRBJ2-5
CSASGDRVAKQYF
>TRBV5-1|TRBJ2-1
CASSPSPVPAGGYNEQFF
>TRBV12-3/TRBV12-4|TRBJ2-5
CASKRGLQETQYF
>TRBV29-1|TRBJ2-7
CSVGQGGEQYF
>TRBV15|TRBJ2-7
CATSREGTASYEQYF
>TRBV28|TRBJ2-5
CASSSGGLRGQETQYF
>TRBV12-5|TRBJ2-2
CASGLVYWGVNTGELFF
>TRBV5-1|TRBJ2-3
CASSLRGSGDFPDTQYF
>TRBV3-1|TRBJ2-2
CASSQVAGESGELFF
>TRBV6-5|TRBJ2-7
CASSYRPGQGGSYEQYF
>TRBV2|TRBJ1-4
CASSDMGGEDEKLFF
>TRBV6-2/TRBV6-3|TRBJ2-2
CASSYGIETGELFF
>TRBV4-1|TRBJ2-1
CASSQEGLAGGGEQFF
>TRBV29-1|TRBJ2-7
CSVWSSYEQYF
>TRBV6-1|TRBJ2-7
CASSESGAYISYEQYF
>TRBV21-1|TRBJ1-1
CASSPPGQGSEKGTEAFF
>TRBV11-1|TRBJ2-2
CASSGASGGTGELFF
>TRBV5-6|TRBJ1-1
CASSSRQGNTEAFF
>TRBV7-6|TRBJ1-3
CASSPSIGASGNTIYF
>TRBV4-1|TRBJ2-1
CASSQDGRPIHNEQFF
>TRBV29-1|TRBJ1-1
CSARPRLNTEAFF